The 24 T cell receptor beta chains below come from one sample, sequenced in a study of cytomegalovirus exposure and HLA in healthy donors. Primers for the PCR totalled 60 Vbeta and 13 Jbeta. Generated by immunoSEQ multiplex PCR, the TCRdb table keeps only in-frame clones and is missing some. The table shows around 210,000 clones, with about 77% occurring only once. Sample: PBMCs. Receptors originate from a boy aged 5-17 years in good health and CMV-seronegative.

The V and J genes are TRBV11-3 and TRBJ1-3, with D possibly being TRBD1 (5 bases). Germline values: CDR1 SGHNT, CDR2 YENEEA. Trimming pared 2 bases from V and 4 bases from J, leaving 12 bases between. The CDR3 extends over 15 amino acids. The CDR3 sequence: CASSLSGLGGNTIYF. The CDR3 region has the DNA TGTGCCAGCAGCTTATCAGGGCTGGGAGGAAACACCATATATTTT.

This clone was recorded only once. In nucleotides, the CDR3 is TGTGCCAGCTCACCACGTATGGCAGGGCCCTCAACTAATGAAAAACTGTTTTTT. Its translation is CASSPRMAGPSTNEKLFF. V and J are TRBV18 and TRBJ1-4; D is perhaps TRBD1 (5 bases). The V gene lost 1 base and the J gene lost 0 bases, with 15 bases spanning the gap. Per germline, CDR1 KGHSH and CDR2 LQKENI. The CDR3 runs 18 residues.

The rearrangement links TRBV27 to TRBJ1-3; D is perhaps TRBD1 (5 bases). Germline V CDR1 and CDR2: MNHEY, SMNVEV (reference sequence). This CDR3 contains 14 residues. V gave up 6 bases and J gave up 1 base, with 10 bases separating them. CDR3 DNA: TGTGCCAGCAGACCTTACAGGTCTGGAAACACCATATATTTT. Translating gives CASRPYRSGNTIYF.

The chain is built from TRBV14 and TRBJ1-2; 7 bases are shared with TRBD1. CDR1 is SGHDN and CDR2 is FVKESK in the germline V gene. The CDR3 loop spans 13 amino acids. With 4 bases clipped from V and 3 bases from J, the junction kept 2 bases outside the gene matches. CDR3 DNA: TGTGCCAGCAGCCGCGACAGGGACTATGGCTACACCTTC. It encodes CASSRDRDYGYTF.

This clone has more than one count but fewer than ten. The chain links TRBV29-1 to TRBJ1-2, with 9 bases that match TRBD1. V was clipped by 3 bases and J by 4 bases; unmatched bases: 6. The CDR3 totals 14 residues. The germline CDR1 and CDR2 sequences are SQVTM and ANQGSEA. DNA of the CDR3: TGCAGCGTTGACTACACGACAGGGGGCTATGGCTACACCTTC. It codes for CSVDYTTGGYGYTF.

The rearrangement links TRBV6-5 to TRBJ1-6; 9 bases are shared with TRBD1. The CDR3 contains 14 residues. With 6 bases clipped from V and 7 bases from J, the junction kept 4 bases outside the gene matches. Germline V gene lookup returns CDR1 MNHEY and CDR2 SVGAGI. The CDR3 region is CASRRDRENSPLHF. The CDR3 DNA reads TGTGCCAGCAGGAGGGACAGGGAGAATTCACCCCTCCACTTT.

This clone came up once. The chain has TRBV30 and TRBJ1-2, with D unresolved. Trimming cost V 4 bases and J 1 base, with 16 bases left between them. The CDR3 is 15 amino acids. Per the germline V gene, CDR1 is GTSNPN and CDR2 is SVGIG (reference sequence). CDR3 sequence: CAWTRGSSLNYGYTF. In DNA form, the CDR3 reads TGTGCCTGGACCCGCGGTTCCTCGCTTAACTATGGCTACACCTTC.

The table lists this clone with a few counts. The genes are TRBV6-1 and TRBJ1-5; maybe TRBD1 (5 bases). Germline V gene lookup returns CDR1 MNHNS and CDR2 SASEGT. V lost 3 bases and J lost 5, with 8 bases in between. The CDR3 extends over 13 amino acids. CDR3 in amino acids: CASSERQHQPQHF. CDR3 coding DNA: TGTGCCAGCAGTGAGAGACAGCATCAGCCCCAGCATTTT.

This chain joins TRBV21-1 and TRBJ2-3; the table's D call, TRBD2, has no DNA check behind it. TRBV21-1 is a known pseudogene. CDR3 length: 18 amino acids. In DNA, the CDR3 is TGTGCCAGCAGCAAAGAGGTGGCGGTTTATTTACGCACAGATACGCAGTATTTT. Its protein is CASSKEVAVYLRTDTQYF.

DNA of the CDR3: TGCGCCAGCAGCTTGGACAGGATGGGCTATGGCTACACCTTC. As protein: CASSLDRMGYGYTF. The chain employs TRBV5-1 and TRBJ1-2, with a tentative D call TRBD1 (5 bases). CDR1 SGHRS and CDR2 YFSETQ come from the germline V gene. The V end lost 0 bases, the J end lost 4 bases, and 10 bases lay between the germline ends. This CDR3 has 14 residues.

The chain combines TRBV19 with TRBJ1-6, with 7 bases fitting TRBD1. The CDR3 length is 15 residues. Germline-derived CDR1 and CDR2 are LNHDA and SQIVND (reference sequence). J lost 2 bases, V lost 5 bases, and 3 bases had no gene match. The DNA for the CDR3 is TGTGCCAGTAGTGTAGGGACAGCCTATAATTCACCCCTCCACTTT. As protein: CASSVGTAYNSPLHF.

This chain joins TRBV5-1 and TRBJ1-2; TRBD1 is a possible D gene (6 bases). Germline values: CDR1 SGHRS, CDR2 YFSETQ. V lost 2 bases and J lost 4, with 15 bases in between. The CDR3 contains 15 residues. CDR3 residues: CASSFGTPNLYGYTF. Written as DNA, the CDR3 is TGCGCCAGCAGCTTTGGGACACCGAACCTCTATGGCTACACCTTC. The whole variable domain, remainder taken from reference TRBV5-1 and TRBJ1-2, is KAGVTQTPRYLIKTRGQQVTLSCSPISGHRSVSWYQQTPGQGLQFLFEYFSETQRNKGNFPGRFSGRQFSNSRSEMNVSTLELGDSALYLCASSFGTPNLYGYTFGSGTRLTVV.

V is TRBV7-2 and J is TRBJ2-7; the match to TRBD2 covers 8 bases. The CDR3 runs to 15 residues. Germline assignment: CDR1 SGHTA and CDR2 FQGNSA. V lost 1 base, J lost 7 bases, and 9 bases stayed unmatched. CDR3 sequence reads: CASSLGGLGVREQYF. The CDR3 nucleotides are TGTGCCAGCAGCTTAGGGGGACTAGGCGTCCGGGAGCAGTACTTC.

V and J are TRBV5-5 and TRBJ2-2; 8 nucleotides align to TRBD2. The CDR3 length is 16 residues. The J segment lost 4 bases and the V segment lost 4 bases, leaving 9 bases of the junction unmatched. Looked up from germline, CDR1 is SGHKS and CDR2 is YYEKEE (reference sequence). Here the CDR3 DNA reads TGTGCCAGCAGCCTCGCGGGACTAGGAGGCACCGGGGAGCTGTTTTTT. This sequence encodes CASSLAGLGGTGELFF.

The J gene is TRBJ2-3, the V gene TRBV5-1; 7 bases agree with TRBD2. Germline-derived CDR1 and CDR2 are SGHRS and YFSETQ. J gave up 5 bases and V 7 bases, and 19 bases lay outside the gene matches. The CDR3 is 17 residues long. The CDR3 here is CASSGPQGGPGVDTQYF. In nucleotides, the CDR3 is TGCGCCAGCTCTGGCCCTCAGGGAGGGCCTGGGGTAGATACGCAGTATTTT.

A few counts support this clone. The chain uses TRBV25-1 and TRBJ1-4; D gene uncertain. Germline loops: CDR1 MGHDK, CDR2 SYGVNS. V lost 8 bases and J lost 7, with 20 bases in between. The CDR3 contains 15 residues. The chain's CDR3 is CASVGSAGAGEKLFF. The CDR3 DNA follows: TGTGCCAGCGTCGGGTCTGCAGGCGCGGGTGAAAAACTGTTTTTT. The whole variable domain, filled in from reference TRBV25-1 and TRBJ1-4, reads EADIYQTPRYLVIGTGKKITLECSQTMGHDKMYWYQQDPGMELHLIHYSYGVNSTEKGDLSSESTVSRIRTEHFPLTLESARPSHTSQYLCASVGSAGAGEKLFFGSGTQLSVL.

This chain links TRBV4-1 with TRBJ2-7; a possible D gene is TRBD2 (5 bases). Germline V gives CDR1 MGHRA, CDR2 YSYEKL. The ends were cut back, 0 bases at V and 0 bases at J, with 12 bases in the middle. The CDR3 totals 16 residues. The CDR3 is CASSQEGWETSYEQYF. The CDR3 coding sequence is TGCGCCAGCAGCCAAGAAGGGTGGGAGACCTCCTACGAGCAGTACTTC.

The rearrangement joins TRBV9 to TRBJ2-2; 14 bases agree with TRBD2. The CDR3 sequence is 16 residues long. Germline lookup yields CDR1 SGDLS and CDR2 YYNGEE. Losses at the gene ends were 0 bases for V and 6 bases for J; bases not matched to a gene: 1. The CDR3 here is CASSVGLAGGPGELFF. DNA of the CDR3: TGTGCCAGCAGCGTAGGACTAGCGGGGGGGCCCGGGGAGCTGTTTTTT.

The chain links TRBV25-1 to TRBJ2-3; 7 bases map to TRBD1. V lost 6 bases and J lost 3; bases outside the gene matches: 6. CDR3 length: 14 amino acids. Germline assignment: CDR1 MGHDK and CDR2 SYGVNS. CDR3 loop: CASRDRVGTDTQYF. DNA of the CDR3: TGTGCCAGCAGAGACAGGGTCGGGACAGATACGCAGTATTTT.

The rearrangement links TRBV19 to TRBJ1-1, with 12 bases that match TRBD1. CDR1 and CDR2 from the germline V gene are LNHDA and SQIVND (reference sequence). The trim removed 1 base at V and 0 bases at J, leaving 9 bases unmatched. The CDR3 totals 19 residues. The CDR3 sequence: CASSIVHGTGGAMNTEAFF. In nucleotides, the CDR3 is TGTGCCAGTAGTATAGTTCATGGGACAGGGGGCGCGATGAACACTGAAGCTTTCTTT.

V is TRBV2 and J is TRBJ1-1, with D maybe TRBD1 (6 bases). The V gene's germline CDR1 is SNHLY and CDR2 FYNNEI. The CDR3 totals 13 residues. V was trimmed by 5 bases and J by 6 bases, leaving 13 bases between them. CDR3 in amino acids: CASSWGTGSEAFF. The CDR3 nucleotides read TGTGCCAGCAGTTGGGGAACAGGGTCTGAAGCTTTCTTT. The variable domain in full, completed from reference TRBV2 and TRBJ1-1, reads EPEVTQTPSHQVTQMGQEVILRCVPISNHLYFYWYRQILGQKVEFLVSFYNNEISEKSEIFDDQFSVERPDGSNFTLKIRSTKLEDSAMYFCASSWGTGSEAFFGQGTRLTVV.

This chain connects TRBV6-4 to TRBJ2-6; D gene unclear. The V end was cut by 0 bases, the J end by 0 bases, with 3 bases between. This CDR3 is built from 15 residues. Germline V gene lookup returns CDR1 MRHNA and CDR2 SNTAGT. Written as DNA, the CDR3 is TGTGCCAGCAGTGACTCGAGCTCTGGGGCCAACGTCCTGACTTTC. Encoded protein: CASSDSSSGANVLTF.

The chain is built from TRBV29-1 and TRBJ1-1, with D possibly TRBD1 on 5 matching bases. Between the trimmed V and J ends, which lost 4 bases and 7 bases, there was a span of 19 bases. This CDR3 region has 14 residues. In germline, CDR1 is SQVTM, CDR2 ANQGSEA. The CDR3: CSVAPPAGRGEAFF. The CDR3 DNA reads TGCAGCGTTGCTCCTCCGGCAGGGAGGGGTGAAGCTTTCTTT. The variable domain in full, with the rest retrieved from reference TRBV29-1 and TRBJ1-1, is SAVISQKPSRDICQRGTSLTIQCQVDSQVTMMFWYRQQPGQSLTLIATANQGSEATYESGFVIDKFPISRPNLTFSTLTVSNMSPEDSSIYLCSVAPPAGRGEAFFGQGTRLTVV.

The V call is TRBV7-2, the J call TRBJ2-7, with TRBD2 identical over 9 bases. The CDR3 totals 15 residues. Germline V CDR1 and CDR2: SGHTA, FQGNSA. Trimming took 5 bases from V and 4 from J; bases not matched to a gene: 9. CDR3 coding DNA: TGTGCCAGCAGCCCTGATAGCGGGAGTTCTTACGAGCAGTACTTC. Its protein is CASSPDSGSSYEQYF. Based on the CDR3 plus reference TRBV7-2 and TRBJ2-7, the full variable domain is GAGVSQSPSNKVTEKGKDVELRCDPISGHTALYWYRQSLGQGLEFLIYFQGNSAPDKSGLPSDRFSAERTGGSVSTLTIQRTQQEDSAVYLCASSPDSGSSYEQYFGPGTRLTVT.